This T cell receptor (beta chain) was found in a study of blood T cell repertoires in COVID-19 (dated by TCRdb to about 2020). About the investigation overall: The collaborator samples originated in the United States, Italy and Spain and spanned the acute and convalescent phases of COVID-19. The prospective study material was composed of cDNA or gDNA derived from T cells, B-cell-depleted T cells, or PBMCs. Deeply sampled blood TCRbeta repertoires from subjects exposed to, actively infected with, or recovered from COVID-19 were included in the dataset. A freely available public database, intended as a resource for researchers studying the immune response to SARS-CoV-2, is where the repertoires were released. The samples were drawn from two sources: the first 160 participants of the ongoing ImmuneRACE study, and over 950 subjects contributed by 6 global collaborators. A de-identified subject ID, COVID-19 status, age in years and sex were almost always included in the sample metadata. HLA class I and class II types, where available, came from metadata supplied by the sample provider rather than from assay-based typing.

As for this clone: Its specific antigen is unknown. No base qualities exist here, and no much larger clone lies one base off it.

Points the paper makes about the study in general: The quantity of clinical and demographic metadata differed by source and by participant and was supplied without curation.

The collaborating institutions used their own protocols to collect whole blood in K2EDTA tubes. For TCRbeta analysis, collaborator samples were shipped as frozen whole blood, as isolated PBMCs, or as DNA extracted from either sample type. Germline trimming amounts to 6 bases on V and 5 bases on J, with 4 as the count of junction bases outside the gene matches. CDR1 MRHNA and CDR2 SNTAGT were looked up in the germline V gene. Spanning cysteine to phenylalanine, the CDR3 consists of 14 amino acids. Solely the CDR3 DNA is kept, with 42 bases framed from the first base. The immunoSEQ Assay, a bias-controlled multiplex PCR, was used to amplify TCRbeta CDR3 regions from genomic DNA. In the paper's pipeline: The number of nucleated cells in each sample was estimated from the amplification of reference gene primers within the assay. To quantify the absolute abundance of each unique TCRbeta CDR3 rearrangement, sequence reads were collapsed and filtered. For each sample, productive Simpson clonality was calculated as the square root of Simpson's diversity index over productive rearrangements. The source is immuneACCESS, and TCRdb retained only in-frame sequences with V and J called. Part of the clones is not carried over; for the studies checked, unresolved V genes explain less than half of this, and the remainder is unexplained. That table is the source of V, J and clone size, and D and trimming were worked out from the DNA. The sample yields just over 50,000 clones; around 86% were counted once. Less than 15% of the sample is in the top ten clones.

The sequence was obtained from a man between 65 and 80 years old with acute or convalescent COVID-19. Source material: peripheral blood. The chain links TRBV6-4 with TRBJ2-2, with 9 junctional bases fitting TRBD2. The CDR3 loop reads CASRREGHTGELFF. The DNA is as follows: TGTGCCAGCAGGCGGGAGGGCCATACCGGGGAGCTGTTTTTT.